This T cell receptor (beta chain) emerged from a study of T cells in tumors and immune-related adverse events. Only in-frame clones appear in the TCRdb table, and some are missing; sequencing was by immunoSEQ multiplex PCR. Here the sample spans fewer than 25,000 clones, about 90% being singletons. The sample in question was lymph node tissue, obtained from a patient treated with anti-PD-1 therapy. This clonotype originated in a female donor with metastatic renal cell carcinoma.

As DNA, the CDR3 is TGCGCCAGCAGCTTAGCGGGAGGCTCCCCCGGGGAGCTGTTTTTT. This sequence encodes CASSLAGGSPGELFF. V usage is TRBV5-1 and J usage is TRBJ2-2, with 9 nucleotides matching TRBD2. J lost 6 bases, V lost 2 bases, and 5 bases had no gene match. The CDR3 sequence is 15 residues long. CDR1 and CDR2 (germline): SGHRS, YFSETQ.